The present T cell receptor beta chain was sequenced within a study of spatial heterogeneity in lung cancer. Time point reported: sample taken at primary tumor resection. This CDR3 spans 14 amino acids. The germline gives CDR1 SGHRS, CDR2 YFSETQ. The ends were cut back, 5 bases at V and 2 bases at J, with 14 bases in the middle. TCRdb reprocessed the 5' RACE reads via MiXCR and lists one record per CDR3 protein. This repertoire shows about 39,000 distinct CDR3 sequences, under 4% found once; its top ten account for roughly 40%. This clonotype was recorded many times. This chain uses TRBV5-1 with TRBJ2-7; no reliable D call. Material: normal lung tissue next to the tumor, obtained at surgery. This receptor was identified in a male donor with early-stage non-small cell lung cancer. The DNA of the CDR3 is TGCGCCAGCAGGTCGATTGCGGCGGCCTACGAGCAGTACTTC. Translation: CASRSIAAAYEQYF.